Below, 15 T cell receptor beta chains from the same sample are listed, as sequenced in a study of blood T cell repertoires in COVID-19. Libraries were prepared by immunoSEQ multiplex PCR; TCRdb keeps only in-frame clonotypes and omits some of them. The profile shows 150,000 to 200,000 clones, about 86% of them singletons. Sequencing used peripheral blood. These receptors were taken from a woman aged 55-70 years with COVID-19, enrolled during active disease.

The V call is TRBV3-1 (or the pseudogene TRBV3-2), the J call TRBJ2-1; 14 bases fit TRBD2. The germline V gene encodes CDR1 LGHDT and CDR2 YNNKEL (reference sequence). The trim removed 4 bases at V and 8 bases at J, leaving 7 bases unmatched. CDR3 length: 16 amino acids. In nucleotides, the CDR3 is TGTGCCAGCAGCCGCCAGGGACTAGCGGGAGTCTATGAGCAGTTCTTC. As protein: CASSRQGLAGVYEQFF.

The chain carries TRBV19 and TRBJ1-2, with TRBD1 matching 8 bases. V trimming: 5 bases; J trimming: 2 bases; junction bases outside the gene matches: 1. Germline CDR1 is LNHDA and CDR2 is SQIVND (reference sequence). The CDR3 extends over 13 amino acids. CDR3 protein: CASSYRGNYGYTF. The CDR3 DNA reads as TGTGCCAGTAGTTACAGGGGGAACTATGGCTACACCTTC. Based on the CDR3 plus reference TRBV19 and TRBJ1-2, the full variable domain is DGGITQSPKYLFRKEGQNVTLSCEQNLNHDAMYWYRQDPGQGLRLIYYSQIVNDFQKGDIAEGYSVSREKKESFPLTVTSAQKNPTAFYLCASSYRGNYGYTFGSGTRLTVV.

CDR3 region: CASSFSHLQGAAGNTIYF. The CDR3 bases are TGTGCCAGTAGTTTTAGCCACTTACAGGGGGCAGCTGGAAACACCATATATTTT. This sequence joins TRBV19 and TRBJ1-3, with 9 bases that match TRBD1. Germline-derived CDR1 and CDR2 are LNHDA and SQIVND (reference sequence). The junction had 13 bases not matched to a gene; V was cut back by 5 bases and J by 2 bases. This CDR3 region has 18 residues.

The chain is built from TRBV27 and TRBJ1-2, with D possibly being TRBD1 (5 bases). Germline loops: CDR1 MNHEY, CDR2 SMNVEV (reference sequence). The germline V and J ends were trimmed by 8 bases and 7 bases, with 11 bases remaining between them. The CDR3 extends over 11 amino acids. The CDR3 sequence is CASFGGGGYTF. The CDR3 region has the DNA TGTGCCAGCTTTGGGGGGGGTGGCTACACCTTC.

In DNA form, the CDR3 reads TGTGCCAGCCGGGTTTGGGGGCTAAGCTCCTACAATGAGCAGTTCTTC. It is translated as CASRVWGLSSYNEQFF. This chain links TRBV28 with TRBJ2-1; D might be TRBD1 (6 bases). The CDR3 has 16 amino acids. V was cut by 8 bases and J by 0 bases, with 17 bases left in between. Per the germline V gene, CDR1 is MDHEN and CDR2 is SYDVKM.

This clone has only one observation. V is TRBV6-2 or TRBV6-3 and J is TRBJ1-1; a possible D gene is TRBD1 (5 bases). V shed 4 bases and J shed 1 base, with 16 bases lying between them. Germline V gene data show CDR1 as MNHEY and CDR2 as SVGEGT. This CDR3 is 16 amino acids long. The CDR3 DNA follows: TGTGCCAGCAGTTGGACCGGGCGGGGACGGAACACTGAAGCTTTCTTT. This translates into CASSWTGRGRNTEAFF.

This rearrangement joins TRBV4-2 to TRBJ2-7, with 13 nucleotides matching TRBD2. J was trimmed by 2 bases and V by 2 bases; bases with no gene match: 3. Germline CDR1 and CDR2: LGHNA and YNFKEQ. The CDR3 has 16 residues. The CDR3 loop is CASSQPGTSGAYEQYF. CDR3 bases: TGTGCCAGCAGCCAACCAGGGACTAGCGGGGCCTACGAGCAGTACTTC.

CDR3 amino acids: CASRSAGRYEQYF. The CDR3 region has the DNA TGTGCCAGCAGGTCCGCAGGTAGATACGAGCAGTACTTC. This rearrangement joins TRBV2 to TRBJ2-7; D remains unclear. V was pared by 6 bases and J by 4 bases, with 13 bases between. This CDR3 spans 13 amino acids. Per germline, CDR1 SNHLY and CDR2 FYNNEI.

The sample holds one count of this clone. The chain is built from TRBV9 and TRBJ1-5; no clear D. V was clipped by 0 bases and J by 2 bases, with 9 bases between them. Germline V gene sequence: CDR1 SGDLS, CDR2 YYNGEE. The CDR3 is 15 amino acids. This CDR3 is CASSVGGQGNQPQHF. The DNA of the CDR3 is TGTGCCAGCAGCGTAGGCGGGCAGGGCAATCAGCCCCAGCATTTT.

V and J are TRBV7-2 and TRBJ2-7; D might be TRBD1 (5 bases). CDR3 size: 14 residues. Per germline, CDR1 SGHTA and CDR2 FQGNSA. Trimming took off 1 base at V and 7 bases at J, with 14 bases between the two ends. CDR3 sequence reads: CASSLGQHPTEQYF. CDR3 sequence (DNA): TGTGCCAGCAGCTTAGGACAGCATCCTACGGAGCAGTACTTC.

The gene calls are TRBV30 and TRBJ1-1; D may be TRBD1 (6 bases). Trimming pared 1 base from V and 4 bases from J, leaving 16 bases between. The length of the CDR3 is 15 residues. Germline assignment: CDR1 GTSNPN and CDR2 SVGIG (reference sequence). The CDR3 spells CAWSALGGLGTEAFF. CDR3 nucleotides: TGTGCCTGGAGTGCCCTTGGGGGCTTGGGCACTGAAGCTTTCTTT.

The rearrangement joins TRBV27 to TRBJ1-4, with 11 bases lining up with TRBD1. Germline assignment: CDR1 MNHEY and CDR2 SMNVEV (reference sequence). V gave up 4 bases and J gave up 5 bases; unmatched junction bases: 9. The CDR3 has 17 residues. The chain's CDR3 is CASSSWTGGYPNEKLFF. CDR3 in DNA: TGTGCCAGCAGTTCCTGGACAGGGGGCTACCCAAATGAAAAACTGTTTTTT.

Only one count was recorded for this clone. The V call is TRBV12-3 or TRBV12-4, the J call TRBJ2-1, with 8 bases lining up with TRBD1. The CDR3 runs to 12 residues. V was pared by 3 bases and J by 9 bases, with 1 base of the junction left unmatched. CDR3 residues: CASSFRGPEQFF. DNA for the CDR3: TGTGCCAGCAGTTTCAGGGGGCCTGAGCAGTTCTTC.

The chain's CDR3 is CASSGGVGLAGVLGETQYF. DNA of the CDR3: TGCGCCAGCAGTGGAGGAGTGGGACTAGCGGGAGTTTTAGGAGAGACCCAGTACTTC. V and J are TRBV10-2 and TRBJ2-5, with 14 bases aligning to TRBD2. The V and J ends lost 4 bases and 4 bases, in that order; junction bases with no gene match: 14. The CDR3 is 19 residues long. Germline-derived CDR1 and CDR2 are WSHSY and SAAADI.

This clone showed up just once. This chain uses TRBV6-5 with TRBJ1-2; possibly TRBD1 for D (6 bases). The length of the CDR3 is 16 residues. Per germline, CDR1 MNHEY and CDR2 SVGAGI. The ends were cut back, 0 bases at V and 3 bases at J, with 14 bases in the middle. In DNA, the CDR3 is TGTGCCAGCAGTTACTCCACAGGGAACGGTCACTATGGCTACACCTTC. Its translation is CASSYSTGNGHYGYTF.